This T cell receptor beta chain was retrieved from a study of identical twins. MiXCR, run by TCRdb on the 5' RACE reads, gives a single entry per CDR3 protein. The sample includes 250,000 or so distinct CDR3 sequences, about 8.3% of them seen just once. Germline V lookup: CDR1 SGHRS, CDR2 YFSETQ. This CDR3 has 16 amino acids. With V trimmed by 1 base and J by 3 bases, 8 bases remained unmatched. The same specimen was also included in a second study, on yellow fever vaccine responses in identical twins.

The TCR was taken from a woman between 18 and 29 years old in good health. The sample was CD8+ T cells sorted from blood. The gene calls are TRBV5-1 and TRBJ2-3; 7 nucleotides line up with TRBD1. CDR3 sequence reads: CASSLYPSDRTDTQYF. The CDR3, as DNA: TGCGCCAGCAGCTTGTACCCCTCGGACAGGACAGATACGCAGTATTTT.